This T cell receptor (beta chain) was sequenced for a study of blood T cell repertoires in COVID-19. Germline V CDR1 and CDR2: SNHLY, FYNNEI. Between the trimmed V and J ends, which lost 5 bases and 2 bases, there was a span of 14 bases. The CDR3 contains 15 residues. TCRdb's table, derived via immunoSEQ multiplex PCR, lists solely in-frame clones and lacks some. The repertoire includes 150,000 to 200,000 clones, roughly 80% of them detected once, and approximately 5.6% sits in the top ten. The sequenced material came from PBMCs or T cells enriched from blood (not recorded which). This clonotype was sampled from a woman between 35 and 50 years old with acute COVID-19. V and J are TRBV2 and TRBJ2-3; D possibly corresponds to TRBD2 (6 bases). The CDR3: CASSTRDSLTDTQYF. Written as DNA, the CDR3 is TGTGCCAGCAGTACCCGGGACTCCCTCACAGATACGCAGTATTTT.